A selection of T cell receptor beta chains follows, all from one sample in a study of low-dose radiotherapy and immunotherapy resistance in tumors. One entry per CDR3 protein results from TCRdb running MiXCR on the reads. The table shows 35,000 to 50,000 distinct CDR3 sequences, with 30% to 35% occurring only once. Sequenced here: PBMCs, sampled before treatment. Source of these receptors: a male donor with gallbladder cancer. Each CDR3 is given without its conserved first and last residue. Fields, in order: V gene, J gene, CDR3 protein.

v_call: TRBV9
j_call: TRBJ2-1
cdr3_aa: ASSTGLALYSYNEQF

v_call: TRBV9
j_call: TRBJ2-2
cdr3_aa: ASSVEPGADTGELF

v_call: TRBV28
j_call: TRBJ2-7
cdr3_aa: ASKYVRGAPYEQY

v_call: TRBV20-1
j_call: TRBJ2-7
cdr3_aa: SHGVEPGSYEQY

v_call: TRBV4-2
j_call: TRBJ2-1
cdr3_aa: ASSQDISGLAGGEQF

v_call: TRBV28
j_call: TRBJ2-7
cdr3_aa: ASSLFNTVYEQY

v_call: TRBV27
j_call: TRBJ2-7
cdr3_aa: ASSTPSYEQY

v_call: TRBV7-9
j_call: TRBJ2-5
cdr3_aa: ASSSQGKETQY

v_call: TRBV2
j_call: TRBJ1-1
cdr3_aa: ASTKTPGGSTEAF

v_call: TRBV3-1
j_call: TRBJ2-1
cdr3_aa: ASSQDVGEQF

v_call: TRBV5-1
j_call: TRBJ1-1
cdr3_aa: ASSFRGRGGPPPEAF